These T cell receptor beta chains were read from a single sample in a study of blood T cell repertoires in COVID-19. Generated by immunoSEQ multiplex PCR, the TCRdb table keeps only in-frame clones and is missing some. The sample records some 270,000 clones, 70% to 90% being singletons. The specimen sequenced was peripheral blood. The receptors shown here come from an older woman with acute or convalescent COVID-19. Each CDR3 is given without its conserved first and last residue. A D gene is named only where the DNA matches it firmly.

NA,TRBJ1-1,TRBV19,ASSSSPAGGEAF
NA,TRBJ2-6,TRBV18,ASSPPIPGANVLT
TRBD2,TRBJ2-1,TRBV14,ASSLSGGGISSYNEQF
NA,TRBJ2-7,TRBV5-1,ASSPVGARYEQY
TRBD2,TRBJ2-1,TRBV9,ASPPRLPGGPPNEQF
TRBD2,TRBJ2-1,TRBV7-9,ASSLEVSLAGGPYNEQF
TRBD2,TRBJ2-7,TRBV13,ASSRREGEQY
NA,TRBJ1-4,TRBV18,ASSPGRVKLF
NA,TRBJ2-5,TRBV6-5,ASSYSTGGKETQY
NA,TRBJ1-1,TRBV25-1,ASSPGRQEPENTEAF
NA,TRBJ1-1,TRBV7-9,ASSTEIGPAAEAF
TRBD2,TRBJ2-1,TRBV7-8,ASSARAGAYNEQF
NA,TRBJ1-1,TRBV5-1,ASNPQGMGTEAF
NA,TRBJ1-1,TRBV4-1,ASSHPGQFTEAF
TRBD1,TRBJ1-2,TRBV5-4,ASSPPDRGGYT
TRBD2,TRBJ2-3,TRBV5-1,ASSLAPSGGADTQY
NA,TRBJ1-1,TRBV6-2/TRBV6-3,ASSSVLREAF
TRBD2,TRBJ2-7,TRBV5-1,ASSLERAGYEQY
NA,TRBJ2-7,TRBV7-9,ASSRSDRHYEQY
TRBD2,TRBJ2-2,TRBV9,ASSQRSGDTGELF
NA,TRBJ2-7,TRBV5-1,ASTPGDTGHEQY
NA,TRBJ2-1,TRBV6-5,ASSQGFSNEQF
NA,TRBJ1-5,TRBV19,ASSIGWGQNQPQH
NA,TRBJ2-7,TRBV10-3,AISPGAYEQY
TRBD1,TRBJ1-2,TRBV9,ASSAGTGGNGNYGYT
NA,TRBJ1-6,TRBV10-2,ASSDTGQSSSYNSPLH
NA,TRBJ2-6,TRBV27,ASSLQGSYSGANVLT
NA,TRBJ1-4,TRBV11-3,ASSLEDGGEKLF
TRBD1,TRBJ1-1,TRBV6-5,ASSYSTPGQGVEAF
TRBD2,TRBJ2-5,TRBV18,ASSTGEGETQY
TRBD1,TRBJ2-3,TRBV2,ASSITGARSTDTQY
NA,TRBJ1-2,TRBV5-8,ASSLPRVQVNYGYT
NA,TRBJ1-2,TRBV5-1,ASSFGSNYGYT
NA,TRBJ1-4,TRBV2,ASNRPSGANEKLF
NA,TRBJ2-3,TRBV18,ASSPIIAGTDTQY
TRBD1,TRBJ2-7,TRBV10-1,ASSGNRGREQY
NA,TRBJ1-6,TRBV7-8,ASSPGGNSPLH
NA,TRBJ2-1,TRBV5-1,ASSLLASRRGDEQF
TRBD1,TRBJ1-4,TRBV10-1,ASTPGQTNEKLF
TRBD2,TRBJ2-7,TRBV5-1,ASSVIAGTSLNEQY